Listed below are T cell receptor beta chains from one sample, sequenced in a study of OX40 agonist ivuxolimab in advanced cancers. TCRdb's table, derived via immunoSEQ multiplex PCR, lists solely in-frame clones and lacks some. The table has about 60,000 clones, about nine tenths seen once. The sample here was CD4+ or CD8+ T cells sorted from blood, taken in a trial of the OX40 agonist ivuxolimab. The receptors were gathered from an adult with an advanced solid tumor such as melanoma, head and neck, liver or kidney cancer. CDR3s include the opening cysteine and the closing phenylalanine or tryptophan. The order of the fields is D gene, V gene, CDR3 protein. A D gene is named only where the DNA matches it firmly.

- | TRBV21-1 | CASSEGDRAGETQYF
- | TRBV28 | CASHPGGAYEQYF
TRBD2 | TRBV5-1 | CASSWTGTSGIYEQYF
- | TRBV4-1 | CASSHPGQGGDTQYF
TRBD2 | TRBV27 | CASSSQGAGGGNEQFF
- | TRBV7-8 | CASSRRSGNQPQHF
- | TRBV19 | CASSPLRDQPQHF
TRBD1 | TRBV6-6 | CASKGQGSQETQYF
TRBD1 | TRBV2 | CASRKQGNEQYF
TRBD1 | TRBV28 | CASSLAGTGGLDEQFF
TRBD1 | TRBV5-5 | CASRSDRVLSSYEQYF
- | TRBV5-5 | CASSLTGPEAFF
TRBD2 | TRBV11-3 | CASSGSPLAGGYNEQFF
- | TRBV11-3 | CASSLSSYEQYF
- | TRBV19 | CASRRQGNQPQHF
- | TRBV19 | CASSTRDLRVKLFF
- | TRBV9 | CASSGTGELFF
- | TRBV30 | CACPERGTVRVVVHRGAVF
TRBD1 | TRBV5-1 | CASSLGDRARNSPLHF
TRBD1 | TRBV7-9 | CASTLDGQGGETQYF
- | TRBV27 | CASRSGGSYNEQFF
- | TRBV4-1 | CASSLLGSYEQYF
- | TRBV9 | CASSVEDSFTDTQYF
TRBD1 | TRBV27 | CASSLSDRGHTGELFF
- | TRBV7-9 | CASSLGLGTDTQYF
TRBD1 | TRBV2 | CASRPGQAKNTEAFF
TRBD1 | TRBV7-8 | CASSQGLRGREQYF
- | TRBV28 | CASSLPSSYEQYF
- | TRBV15 | CATSRVRDKTQYF
TRBD1 | TRBV6-1 | CASSLDRGRGKLFF
TRBD1 | TRBV10-1 | CASSGGGSKDEQFF
TRBD2 | TRBV4-2 | CASSQVGPGLAGDDTQYF
TRBD2 | TRBV5-1 | CASSSFSGTSFTDTQYF
TRBD1 | TRBV11-2 | CASSLEDRAEQYF
- | TRBV28 | CASREGEGNNEQFF
TRBD2 | TRBV25-1 | CASSGYAGGPRNEQFF
- | TRBV29-1 | CSVEESPTGELFF
- | TRBV6-6 | CASSGSQGGNEQFF
- | TRBV6-5 | CASSYLDEQYF
- | TRBV5-1 | CASSPAGGGNEKLFF
TRBD2 | TRBV4-2 | CASSRRLAGNTGELFF
- | TRBV6-6 | CASSSAGATNEKLFF
TRBD1 | TRBV7-3 | CASSKHQGQGWNEQFF
- | TRBV19 | CASSMRTEAFF
TRBD1 | TRBV11-2 | CASSLRQGNTGELFF
TRBD1 | TRBV7-9 | CASSLAGGPGQRRF
TRBD1 | TRBV7-2 | CASSHLQGQQYF
- | TRBV5-5 | CASSLRGLGQPQHF
- | TRBV28 | CASSAFGTANYGYTF
- | TRBV21-1 | CASPLGTSQETQYF